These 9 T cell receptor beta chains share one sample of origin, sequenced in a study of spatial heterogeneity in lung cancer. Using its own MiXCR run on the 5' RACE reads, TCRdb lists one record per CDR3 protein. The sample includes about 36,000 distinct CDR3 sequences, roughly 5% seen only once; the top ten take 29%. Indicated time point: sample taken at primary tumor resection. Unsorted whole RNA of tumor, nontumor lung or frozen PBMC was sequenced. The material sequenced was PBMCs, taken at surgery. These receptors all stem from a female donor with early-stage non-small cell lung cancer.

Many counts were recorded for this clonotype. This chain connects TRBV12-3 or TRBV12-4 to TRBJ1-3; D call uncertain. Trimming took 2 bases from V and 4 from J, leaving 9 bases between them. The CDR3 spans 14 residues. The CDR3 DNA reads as TGTGCCAGCAGTTTAAGCGTAACAGGAAACACCATATATTTT. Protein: CASSLSVTGNTIYF.

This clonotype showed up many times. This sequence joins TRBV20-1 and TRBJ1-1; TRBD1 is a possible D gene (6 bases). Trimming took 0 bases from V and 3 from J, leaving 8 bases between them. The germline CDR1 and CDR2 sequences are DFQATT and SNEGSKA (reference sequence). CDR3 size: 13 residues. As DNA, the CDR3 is TGCAGTGCTAGAGATGGGACATACACTGAAGCTTTCTTT. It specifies CSARDGTYTEAFF.

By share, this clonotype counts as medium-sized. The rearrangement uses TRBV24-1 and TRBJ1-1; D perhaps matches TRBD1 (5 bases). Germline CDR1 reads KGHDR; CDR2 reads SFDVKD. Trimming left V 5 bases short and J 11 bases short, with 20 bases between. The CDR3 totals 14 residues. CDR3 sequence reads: CATSGLRDATGAFF. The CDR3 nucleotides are TGTGCCACCAGTGGGCTCCGGGACGCTACTGGGGCTTTCTTT.

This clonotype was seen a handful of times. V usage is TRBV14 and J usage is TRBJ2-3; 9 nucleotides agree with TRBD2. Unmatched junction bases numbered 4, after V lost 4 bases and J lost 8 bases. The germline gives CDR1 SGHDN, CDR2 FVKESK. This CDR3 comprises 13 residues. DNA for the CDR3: TGTGCCAGCAGCCGCGGCGGGAGGGGTACGCAGTATTTT. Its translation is CASSRGGRGTQYF.

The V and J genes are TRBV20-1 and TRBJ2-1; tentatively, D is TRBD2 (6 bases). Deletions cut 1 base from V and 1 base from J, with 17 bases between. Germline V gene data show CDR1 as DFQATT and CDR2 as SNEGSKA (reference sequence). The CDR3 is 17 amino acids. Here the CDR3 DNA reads TGCAGTGCTAGAGTCCCGCGGGACGGCGGGTCCTACAATGAGCAGTTCTTC. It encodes CSARVPRDGGSYNEQFF.

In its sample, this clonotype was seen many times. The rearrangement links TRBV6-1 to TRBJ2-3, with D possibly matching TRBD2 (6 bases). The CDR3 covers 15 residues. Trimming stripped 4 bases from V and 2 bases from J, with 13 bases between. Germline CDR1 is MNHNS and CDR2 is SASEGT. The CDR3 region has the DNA TGTGCCAGCAGTGGAGATAGCGGCTACACAGATACGCAGTATTTT. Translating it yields CASSGDSGYTDTQYF.

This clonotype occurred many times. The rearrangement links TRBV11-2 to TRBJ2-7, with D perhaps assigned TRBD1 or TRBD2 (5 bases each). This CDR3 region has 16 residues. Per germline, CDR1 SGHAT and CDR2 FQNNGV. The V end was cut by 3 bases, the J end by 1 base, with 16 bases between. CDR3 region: CASSLGRIAQSYEQYF. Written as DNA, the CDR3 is TGTGCCAGCAGCTTGGGACGAATAGCGCAATCCTACGAGCAGTACTTC. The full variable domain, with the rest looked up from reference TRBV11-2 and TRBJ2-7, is EAGVAQSPRYKIIEKRQSVAFWCNPISGHATLYWYQQILGQGPKLLIQFQNNGVVDDSQLPKDRFSAERLKGVDSTLKIQPAKLEDSAVYLCASSLGRIAQSYEQYFGPGTRLTVT.

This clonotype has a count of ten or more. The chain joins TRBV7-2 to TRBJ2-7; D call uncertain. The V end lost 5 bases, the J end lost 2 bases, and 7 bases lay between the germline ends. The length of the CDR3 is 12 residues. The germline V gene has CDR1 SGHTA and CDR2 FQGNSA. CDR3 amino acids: CASSPDTYEQYF. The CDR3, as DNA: TGTGCCAGCAGCCCCGACACCTACGAGCAGTACTTC.

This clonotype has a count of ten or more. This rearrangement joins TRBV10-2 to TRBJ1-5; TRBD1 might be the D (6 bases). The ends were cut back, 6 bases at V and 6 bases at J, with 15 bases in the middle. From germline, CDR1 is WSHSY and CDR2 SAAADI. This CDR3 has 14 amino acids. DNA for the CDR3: TGCGCCAGCAGAGAAAGGGGGGCGGGTCAGCCCCAGCATTTT. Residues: CASRERGAGQPQHF.